The T cell receptor (beta chain) described here comes from a study of T cells in Graves' hyperthyroidism and ophthalmopathy. Study-wide points: In blood, most of the thyroid clonotypes expanded above 0.001 were also present.

A note on this clonotype: The target antigen is unknown. Given a much more abundant clone one base away, this may be a read error.

With a duration under 2 months, the hyperthyroidism was newly diagnosed in patients aged 18 to 65. Exclusion followed for patients with uncontrolled infection, other autoimmune disease, pregnancy or lactation. The study based diagnoses on clinical symptoms, serum thyroxine and TRAb, thyroid ultrasound and orbital computed tomography. Amplified TCR beta CDR3 regions derived from RNA transcripts. Using the HTBI primer set, a first-round RT-PCR was run on the TCR CDR3. TCRdb reprocessed the multiplex PCR reads via MiXCR and lists one record per CDR3 protein. This sample yields some 620,000 distinct CDR3 sequences, of which around 16% are seen a single time; over 3.5% belongs to the top ten. Germline CDR1 and CDR2: MNHEY and SMNVEV (reference sequence). This CDR3 has 11 residues.

The chain joins TRBV27 to TRBJ2-7, with TRBD1 as a possible D gene (5 bases). The sample taken for sequencing was blood. This TCR derives from a woman between 25 and 40 years old with Graves' hyperthyroidism. The CDR3 sequence is CARSSRAEQYF. CDR3 bases: TGTGCCCGCAGTTCCAGGGCCGAGCAGTACTTC.